These T cell receptor beta chains were read from a single sample in a study of T cells in localized non-small cell lung cancer. Assay: immunoSEQ multiplex PCR; the TCRdb copy retains only in-frame clones and omits some. The table records tens of thousands of clones, about 86% of them present only once. This specimen was PBMCs, taken before any cancer treatment. These receptors came from a man aged 35 to 69 with stage II lung adenocarcinoma. Each CDR3 is given with its conserved first and last residue. Fields, in order: J gene, D gene, V gene, CDR3 protein, CDR3 DNA. The D gene is left open where the match is weak.

TRBJ1-4 | NA | TRBV30 | CAWSVGTLDEKLFF | TGTGCCTGGAGTGTGGGGACGTTGGATGAAAAACTGTTTTTT
TRBJ2-1 | NA | TRBV7-3 | CASSLTSANEQFF | TGTGCCAGCAGCTTAACAAGTGCGAATGAGCAGTTCTTC
TRBJ2-7 | TRBD1 | TRBV5-1 | CASSLGQGASYEQYF | TGCGCCAGCAGCTTAGGTCAGGGGGCCTCCTACGAGCAGTACTTC
TRBJ2-3 | NA | TRBV11-3 | CASSLNQGSTDTQYF | TGTGCCAGCAGCTTAAATCAGGGAAGCACAGATACGCAGTATTTT
TRBJ1-1 | NA | TRBV7-8 | CASSRGTEAFF | TGTGCCAGCAGTCGTGGGACTGAAGCTTTCTTT
TRBJ2-3 | NA | TRBV6-4 | CASSPGTGDTQYF | TGTGCCAGCAGTCCGGGGACGGGGGATACGCAGTATTTT
TRBJ2-5 | NA | TRBV4-2 | CASSQDRGPETQYF | TGTGCCAGCAGCCAAGACAGGGGTCCAGAGACCCAGTACTTC
TRBJ1-5 | TRBD1 | TRBV19 | CASSMSGGQNQPQHF | TGTGCCAGTAGTATGTCCGGGGGACAGAATCAGCCCCAGCATTTT
TRBJ2-7 | TRBD2 | TRBV7-8 | CASSSSTSGSEQYF | TGTGCCAGCAGCTCCTCGACTAGCGGGAGCGAGCAGTACTTC
TRBJ2-7 | TRBD2 | TRBV4-3 | CASSQDWATSGRSTYEQYF | TGCGCCAGCAGCCAAGATTGGGCGACTAGCGGGAGGAGTACCTACGAGCAGTACTTC
TRBJ2-3 | TRBD2 | TRBV9 | CASSPRLSGLGDTQYF | TGTGCCAGCAGCCCAAGACTTAGCGGGTTAGGGGATACGCAGTATTTT
TRBJ2-2 | TRBD2 | TRBV6-5 | CATRTSGRTGELFF | TGTGCCACCCGGACTAGCGGGAGGACCGGGGAGCTGTTTTTT
TRBJ1-1 | NA | TRBV11-3 | CASSYQGNTEAFF | TGTGCCAGCAGCTATCAGGGGAACACTGAAGCTTTCTTT
TRBJ1-2 | NA | TRBV6-5 | CASSYESGANYGYTF | TGTGCCAGCAGTTATGAGAGCGGGGCCAACTATGGCTACACCTTC
TRBJ1-5 | NA | TRBV5-5 | CASSLEPGPRDQPQHF | TGTGCCAGCAGCTTGGAGCCGGGGCCGAGAGATCAGCCCCAGCATTTT
TRBJ1-4 | TRBD1 | TRBV2 | CASRRTGEGEKLFF | TGTGCCAGCAGGAGGACAGGAGAAGGCGAAAAACTGTTTTTT
TRBJ2-7 | TRBD1 | TRBV5-6 | CASSLIRDSEQYF | TGTGCCAGCAGCTTGATAAGGGACAGCGAGCAGTACTTC
TRBJ2-2 | NA | TRBV11-1 | CASSSGGRRTGELFF | TGTGCCAGCAGCTCTGGGGGGAGGCGCACCGGGGAGCTGTTTTTT